The 23 T cell receptor beta chains reported below all come from one sample, sequenced in a study of OX40 agonist ivuxolimab in advanced cancers. Assay used: immunoSEQ multiplex PCR; TCRdb lists only in-frame clones, some missing. The sample holds around 80,000 clones, approximately 90% seen once. This sample comprised CD4+ or CD8+ T cells sorted from blood, obtained in a trial of the OX40 agonist ivuxolimab. The receptors here all came from an adult with an advanced solid tumor such as melanoma, head and neck, liver or kidney cancer.

This sequence joins TRBV30 and TRBJ1-2, with 7 bases identical to TRBD1. This CDR3 comprises 15 residues. Unmatched junction bases numbered 6, after V lost 2 bases and J lost 0 bases. CDR1 and CDR2 from the germline V gene are GTSNPN and SVGIG (reference sequence). The CDR3, as DNA: TGTGCCTGGAGTCTGGGGACAGAGTCTAACTATGGCTACACCTTC. This gives the protein CAWSLGTESNYGYTF.

The chain couples TRBV5-6 to TRBJ2-3; no clear D gene. The CDR3 has 14 residues. CDR1 and CDR2 (germline): SGHDT, YYEEEE. Trimming cost V 4 bases and J 0 bases, with 9 bases left between them. The CDR3 nucleotides are TGTGCCAGCAGCGCAGGACCTAGCACAGATACGCAGTATTTT. Protein: CASSAGPSTDTQYF.

V and J are TRBV5-8 and TRBJ2-7; TRBD1 aligns across 9 bases. Trimming at V came to 1 base and at J to 3 bases, leaving 5 bases not matched to a gene. CDR3 size: 15 residues. The V gene's germline CDR1 is SGHTS and CDR2 YDEGEE. This CDR3 reads CASSLLGQGLYEQYF. CDR3 coding DNA: TGTGCCAGCAGCTTGTTGGGACAGGGCCTCTACGAGCAGTACTTC.

Written as DNA, the CDR3 is TGTGCCAGCAGCACAGATCCTGACACTGAAGCTTTCTTT. It yields the protein CASSTDPDTEAFF. This rearrangement joins TRBV7-8 to TRBJ1-1; D remains ambiguous. Per germline, CDR1 SGHVS and CDR2 FQNEAQ. Trimming removed 5 bases at V and 3 bases at J, with 10 bases between. The length of the CDR3 is 13 residues.

This clone is a singleton in its sample. J is TRBJ1-6 and V is TRBV30, with D uncertain. The CDR3 has 13 residues. The V end was cut by 4 bases, the J end by 11 bases, with 15 bases between. The germline V gene has CDR1 GTSNPN and CDR2 SVGIG (reference sequence). The chain's CDR3 is CAWTVGLSAPLHF. Written as DNA, the CDR3 is TGTGCCTGGACCGTAGGCCTATCGGCACCCCTCCACTTT.

V usage is TRBV6-1 and J usage is TRBJ1-2; weak D call: TRBD1 (6 bases). Germline V gene lookup returns CDR1 MNHNS and CDR2 SASEGT. The CDR3 totals 11 residues. Trimming took off 2 bases at V and 12 bases at J, with 10 bases between the two ends. The CDR3 loop is CASSENRAHTF. Here the CDR3 DNA reads TGTGCCAGCAGTGAAAACAGGGCACACACCTTC.

The chain uses TRBV7-9 and TRBJ2-7; TRBD2 is a possible D gene (5 bases). Trimming took off 5 bases at V and 5 bases at J, with 19 bases between the two ends. Germline assignment: CDR1 SEHNR and CDR2 FQNEAQ (reference sequence). The CDR3 runs to 15 residues. CDR3 coding DNA: TGTGCCAGCAGCGCCGGGATTTACCCGAAGGACGAGCAGTACTTC. Translating it yields CASSAGIYPKDEQYF.

The chain employs TRBV19 and TRBJ2-3; D remains unclear. Germline V gene sequence: CDR1 LNHDA, CDR2 SQIVND (reference sequence). This CDR3 contains 13 residues. Trimming took 6 bases from V and 6 from J, leaving 13 bases between them. The CDR3 DNA is TGTGCCAGTAGACTGGACCAGGCGGATACGCAGTATTTT. As protein: CASRLDQADTQYF.

The V and J genes are TRBV7-6 and TRBJ2-3; D tentatively fits TRBD1 or TRBD2 (5 bases each). Trimming cost V 5 bases and J 1 base, with 10 bases left between them. The germline V gene has CDR1 SGHVS and CDR2 FNYEAQ. The CDR3 runs to 14 residues. The CDR3 bases are TGTGCCAGCAGCCCACCGGGACGCACAGATACGCAGTATTTT. This gives the protein CASSPPGRTDTQYF.

The chain combines TRBV29-1 with TRBJ2-3, with D possibly matching TRBD1 (5 bases). Germline V gene data show CDR1 as SQVTM and CDR2 as ANQGSEA. CDR3 length: 12 residues. V was clipped by 6 bases and J by 4 bases, with 11 bases between them. The CDR3 coding sequence is TGCAGCGTCCAACAGGCGGCAGATACGCAGTATTTT. It encodes CSVQQAADTQYF.

The chain carries TRBV5-1 and TRBJ2-2, with D possibly TRBD1 on 5 matching bases. The germline CDR1 and CDR2 sequences are SGHRS and YFSETQ. The CDR3 runs to 13 residues. Trimming removed 7 bases at V and 6 bases at J, with 13 bases between. CDR3 sequence reads: CASCQGFAGELFF. The CDR3 nucleotides read TGCGCCAGCTGCCAGGGCTTCGCCGGGGAGCTGTTTTTT.

The rearrangement joins TRBV5-4 to TRBJ2-1; D not certain. This CDR3 comprises 15 residues. CDR1 SGHNT and CDR2 YYREEE come from the germline V gene (reference sequence). Between the trimmed V and J ends, which lost 0 bases and 0 bases, there was a span of 7 bases. CDR3 amino acids: CASSLVSNSYNEQFF. The CDR3 bases are TGTGCCAGCAGCTTGGTCTCTAACTCCTACAATGAGCAGTTCTTC.

The J gene is TRBJ2-1, the V gene TRBV5-1; no firm D call. This CDR3 spans 12 amino acids. V shed 4 bases and J shed 5 bases, with 7 bases lying between them. The germline V gene encodes CDR1 SGHRS and CDR2 YFSETQ. In DNA form, the CDR3 reads TGCGCCAGCAGCCAAATAAACAATGAGCAGTTCTTC. Protein: CASSQINNEQFF.

The chain recombines TRBV6-1 with TRBJ1-5; the match to TRBD1 covers 10 bases. The CDR3 totals 14 residues. The junction had 3 bases not matched to a gene; V was cut back by 4 bases and J by 6 bases. Looked up from germline, CDR1 is MNHNS and CDR2 is SASEGT. The CDR3 is CASSGRQGAQPQHF. In DNA form, the CDR3 reads TGTGCCAGCAGTGGACGACAGGGGGCTCAGCCCCAGCATTTT.

The chain recombines TRBV25-1 with TRBJ2-1; possibly TRBD1 for D (5 bases). This CDR3 has 13 amino acids. The V and J ends lost 4 bases and 8 bases respectively, with 12 bases between them. Germline lookup yields CDR1 MGHDK and CDR2 SYGVNS. The CDR3 DNA reads as TGTGCCAGCAGTGGCCCAGGGAACGATGAGCAGTTCTTC. It encodes CASSGPGNDEQFF.

The J gene is TRBJ2-3, the V gene TRBV5-1; 11 positions match TRBD2. Germline V gives CDR1 SGHRS, CDR2 YFSETQ. V dropped 3 bases and J dropped 4; count of bases not matched to a gene: 10. The CDR3 has 17 residues. In nucleotides, the CDR3 is TGCGCCAGCAGCTCCGTGACTAGCGGGATGAGGGCAGATACGCAGTATTTT. Translating gives CASSSVTSGMRADTQYF.

This clone has just one count. The genes are TRBV10-2 and TRBJ2-2; D possibly corresponds to TRBD1 (7 bases). Trimming removed 4 bases at V and 3 bases at J, with 15 bases between. Germline V gene sequence: CDR1 WSHSY, CDR2 SAAADI. The length of the CDR3 is 16 residues. CDR3 nucleotides: TGCGCCAGCAGTGGGGTGGGACAGCGGGACACCGGGGAGCTGTTTTTT. Encoded protein: CASSGVGQRDTGELFF.

The V gene is TRBV5-4, the J gene TRBJ2-3; 8 bases agree with TRBD1. This CDR3 has 15 amino acids. V trimming: 4 bases; J trimming: 3 bases; junction bases outside the gene matches: 7. Germline V lookup: CDR1 SGHNT, CDR2 YYREEE (reference sequence). The CDR3 DNA reads TGTGCCAGCAGCATAGGACAGGGTTTAACAGATACGCAGTATTTT. This gives the protein CASSIGQGLTDTQYF.

The rearrangement joins TRBV6-6 to TRBJ2-1; D gene ambiguous. CDR1 is MNHNY and CDR2 is SVGAGI in the germline V gene (reference sequence). V was cut by 7 bases and J by 7 bases, with 14 bases left in between. CDR3 length: 13 amino acids. CDR3 protein: CASTPLGLNEQFF. The CDR3, as DNA: TGTGCCAGCACCCCCTTAGGGTTAAATGAGCAGTTCTTC.

Worth noting for this clone: Other DNA sequences in the sample encode the same CDR3. The chain recombines TRBV2 with TRBJ1-5; the D gene is possibly TRBD1 (5 bases). This CDR3 comprises 13 residues. Trimming left V 8 bases short and J 5 bases short, with 13 bases between. Germline V CDR1 and CDR2: SNHLY, FYNNEI. The CDR3 here is CASGTGRDQPQHF. In DNA, the CDR3 is TGTGCCAGCGGTACAGGTAGGGATCAGCCCCAGCATTTT.

The J gene is TRBJ1-1, the V gene TRBV11-2; D is uncertain. CDR1 and CDR2 from the germline V gene are SGHAT and FQNNGV. Trimming removed 1 base at V and 8 bases at J, with 14 bases between. CDR3 length: 14 residues. The CDR3 nucleotides are TGTGCCAGCAGCTTAGGGACCCACACTGGGGAAGCTTTCTTT. Translation: CASSLGTHTGEAFF.

This clone has just one count. J is TRBJ2-3 and V is TRBV15; no firm D call. V was cut by 0 bases and J by 5 bases, with 9 bases left in between. The CDR3 is 14 amino acids. Germline V lookup: CDR1 LNHNV, CDR2 YYDKDF (reference sequence). The CDR3 DNA sequence: TGTGCCACCAGCAGAGATACAAGGGTAGATACGCAGTATTTT. Translation gives CATSRDTRVDTQYF.

This clone showed up just a few times. V is TRBV6-6 and J is TRBJ1-3; D remains ambiguous. Deletions cut 6 bases from V and 2 bases from J, with 5 bases between. In germline, CDR1 is MNHNY, CDR2 SVGAGI (reference sequence). This CDR3 spans 12 amino acids. CDR3 amino acids: CASSPTGNTIYF. In nucleotides, the CDR3 is TGTGCCAGCAGCCCGACTGGAAACACCATATATTTT.